Listed here are 31 T cell receptor beta chains from one sample, sequenced in a study of CD8+ T cells in alopecia areata (dated by TCRdb to between 2018 and 2020). The time point tag for this specimen amounts to: around 28 days on oral tofacitinib. The sample's treatment or condition label, decoded: oral pan-JAK inhibitor, 5-10 mg twice daily. Libraries were built with the immunoSEQ multiplex PCR assay. RNA was extracted from all samples and reverse transcribed into cDNA as template for TCR sequencing. TCRdb stores this immuneACCESS table with in-frame sequences only. Part of the clones is absent; in the studies checked, under half of the shortfall reflects unresolved V genes, and no reason is known for the rest. The sample table shows under 200,000 clones, and about three fifths are seen once. The ten largest clones capture about 0.94% of the sample. The starting material was CD4+ T cells sorted from blood, obtained at week 4, from a patient treated with tofacitinib. The receptors derive from a human donor with alopecia areata.

This sequence joins TRBV7-8 and TRBJ1-5, with D uncertain. Trimming removed 1 base from V and 11 bases from J, with 15 bases in between. This CDR3 contains 14 residues. Germline loops: CDR1 SGHVS, CDR2 FQNEAQ. CDR3 DNA: TGTGCCAGCAGCTTAGGGACCAGAGGTGGGACCCAGCATTTT. This translates into CASSLGTRGGTQHF.

The chain is built from TRBV20-1 and TRBJ2-7; either TRBD1 or TRBD2 may fit D (5 bases each). The CDR3 totals 11 residues. V lost 4 bases and J lost 7, with 11 bases in between. Per the germline V gene, CDR1 is DFQATT and CDR2 is SNEGSKA (reference sequence). Here the CDR3 DNA reads TGCAGTGCTACGGTCAGGGAGGAGCAGTACTTC. This codes for CSATVREEQYF.

The CDR3 here is CASSYGTEPQETQYF. The CDR3 DNA follows: TGTGCCAGCAGCTACGGGACGGAACCTCAAGAGACCCAGTACTTC. The rearrangement joins TRBV6-1 to TRBJ2-5; D is tentatively TRBD1 or TRBD2 (5 bases each). Germline assignment: CDR1 MNHNS and CDR2 SASEGT. CDR3 length equals 15 residues. Trimming pared 6 bases from V and 2 bases from J, leaving 16 bases between.

The sample holds a few counts of this clone. The rearrangement uses TRBV7-9 and TRBJ2-5, with no clear D. This CDR3 comprises 11 residues. The V gene's germline CDR1 is SEHNR and CDR2 FQNEAQ (reference sequence). The ends were cut back, 3 bases at V and 5 bases at J, with 4 bases in the middle. The CDR3 nucleotides read TGTGCCAGCAGCTTCTTTGAGACCCAGTACTTC. Translation: CASSFFETQYF.

As DNA, the CDR3 is TGCGCCAGCAGTGATCTTCAGGACTCTGGGGCCAACGTCCTGACTTTC. This encodes CASSDLQDSGANVLTF. The chain carries TRBV10-2 and TRBJ2-6; D gene ambiguous. Trimming took off 3 bases at V and 0 bases at J, with 9 bases between the two ends. The CDR3 runs to 16 residues. Germline-derived CDR1 and CDR2 are WSHSY and SAAADI.

The chain couples TRBV29-1 to TRBJ1-2; 7 bases fit TRBD1. Per the germline V gene, CDR1 is SQVTM and CDR2 is ANQGSEA. There are 11 residues in the CDR3. The J segment lost 14 bases and the V segment lost 4 bases, leaving 10 bases of the junction unmatched. This CDR3 reads CSVVSAGGWTF. In nucleotides, the CDR3 is TGCAGCGTTGTATCAGCAGGGGGATGGACCTTC.

CDR3 protein: CASSLIQGATGELFF. The CDR3 nucleotides read TGTGCCAGCAGCTTGATTCAGGGGGCTACCGGGGAGCTGTTTTTT. This chain uses TRBV5-6 with TRBJ2-2, with TRBD1 matching over 8 bases. The CDR3 is made up of 15 amino acids. The V and J ends lost 1 base and 5 bases, in that order; junction bases with no gene match: 4. Germline V gene data show CDR1 as SGHDT and CDR2 as YYEEEE.

In its sample, this clone was seen once. V is TRBV5-1 and J is TRBJ1-1; TRBD1 matches at 9 bases. This CDR3 region has 17 residues. Germline V gene data show CDR1 as SGHRS and CDR2 as YFSETQ. Trimming cost V 4 bases and J 1 base; bases outside gene matches: 11. CDR3 nucleotides: TGCGCCAGCAGCGTCGGACGGGACAGGGAGACGAACACTGAAGCTTTCTTT. Translation gives CASSVGRDRETNTEAFF.

This clone was observed a handful of times. The V and J genes are TRBV7-9 and TRBJ1-5; D may be TRBD1 (5 bases). In germline, CDR1 is SEHNR, CDR2 FQNEAQ (reference sequence). There are 15 residues in the CDR3. Trimming cost V 5 bases and J 3 bases, with 14 bases left between them. As DNA, the CDR3 is TGTGCCAGCAGCGTCGATGCAGGGAACAATCAGCCCCAGCATTTT. Translating gives CASSVDAGNNQPQHF. The full variable domain, with the rest looked up from reference TRBV7-9 and TRBJ1-5, is DTGVSQNPRHKITKRGQNVTFRCDPISEHNRLYWYRQTLGQGPEFLTYFQNEAQLEKSRLLSDRFSAERPKGSFSTLEIQRTEQGDSAMYLCASSVDAGNNQPQHFGDGTRLSIL.

The chain links TRBV30 to TRBJ1-5; no definite D call. The CDR3 length is 12 residues. V lost 0 bases and J lost 7, with 7 bases in between. The V gene's germline CDR1 is GTSNPN and CDR2 SVGIG (reference sequence). The CDR3 DNA sequence: TGTGCCTGGAGTGTAATGGGCCAGCCCCAGCATTTT. This translates into CAWSVMGQPQHF.

The chain is built from TRBV29-1 and TRBJ2-1, with D perhaps matching TRBD1 (5 bases). Germline CDR1 is SQVTM and CDR2 is ANQGSEA. Trimming removed 7 bases at V and 7 bases at J, with 26 bases between. This CDR3 has 16 amino acids. The DNA of the CDR3 is TGCAGCGGTTTTAGACCCGACAGATTCGATCTAAATGAGCAGTTCTTC. Amino acid sequence: CSGFRPDRFDLNEQFF.

This clone appeared once. J is TRBJ1-2 and V is TRBV15; 7 nucleotides match TRBD1. The V gene end was trimmed by 5 bases and the J gene end by 7 bases; junction bases not matched to a gene: 7. The CDR3 runs 13 residues. Germline V gives CDR1 LNHNV, CDR2 YYDKDF (reference sequence). The CDR3 loop reads CATSRRGQSGYTF. Here the CDR3 DNA reads TGTGCCACCAGCCGTAGGGGGCAGAGTGGCTACACCTTC.

The chain combines TRBV7-2 with TRBJ1-1; unclear D gene. The ends were cut back, 2 bases at V and 4 bases at J, with 2 bases in the middle. CDR1 and CDR2 from the germline V gene are SGHTA and FQGNSA. This CDR3 comprises 11 residues. The CDR3: CASSLITEAFF. CDR3 coding DNA: TGTGCCAGCAGCTTAATCACTGAAGCTTTCTTT.

The sample holds a few counts of this clone. The chain is built from TRBV5-1 and TRBJ2-3, with 10 bases identical to TRBD2. Trimming took 2 bases from V and 2 from J; bases not matched to a gene: 8. The CDR3 runs to 17 residues. Per the germline V gene, CDR1 is SGHRS and CDR2 is YFSETQ. The CDR3: CASSFESLAGDTDTQYF. CDR3 nucleotides: TGCGCCAGCAGCTTTGAGTCCCTAGCGGGGGACACAGATACGCAGTATTTT. Combining the CDR3 with reference TRBV5-1 and TRBJ2-3 gives the whole variable domain KAGVTQTPRYLIKTRGQQVTLSCSPISGHRSVSWYQQTPGQGLQFLFEYFSETQRNKGNFPGRFSGRQFSNSRSEMNVSTLELGDSALYLCASSFESLAGDTDTQYFGPGTRLTVL.

A few counts support this clone. The DNA for the CDR3 is TGTGCCAGCAGCTTCGGACTAGCGGGCCAGAATGAGCAGTTCTTC. It translates to CASSFGLAGQNEQFF. This rearrangement joins TRBV5-6 to TRBJ2-1, with 11 bases aligning to TRBD2. Germline V gene lookup returns CDR1 SGHDT and CDR2 YYEEEE. CDR3 size: 15 residues. Trimming removed 2 bases from V and 7 bases from J; junction bases left unmatched: 5.

As concerns this clone: This sample includes further DNA sequences coding for the same CDR3. V and J are TRBV30 and TRBJ1-5; no clear D gene. CDR3 length equals 13 residues. Germline CDR1 is GTSNPN and CDR2 is SVGIG (reference sequence). V lost 0 bases and J lost 4, with 7 bases in between. As DNA, the CDR3 is TGTGCCTGGAGTGTACTTAATAATCAGCCCCAGCATTTT. Translation gives CAWSVLNNQPQHF. Drawing the rest from reference TRBV30 and TRBJ1-5, the complete variable domain is SQTIHQWPATLVQPVGSPLSLECTVEGTSNPNLYWYRQAAGRGLQLLFYSVGIGQISSEVPQNLSASRPQDRQFILSSKKLLLSDSGFYLCAWSVLNNQPQHFGDGTRLSIL.

The chain recombines TRBV11-2 with TRBJ1-1; no clear D. The CDR3 contains 15 residues. CDR1 is SGHAT and CDR2 is FQNNGV in the germline V gene. V was trimmed by 1 base and J by 5 bases, leaving 14 bases between them. The DNA for the CDR3 is TGTGCCAGCAGCTTAGTTCCAGGATCGAATACTGAAGCTTTCTTT. Its protein is CASSLVPGSNTEAFF.

The chain employs TRBV5-1 and TRBJ2-3; 7 bases map to TRBD1. Germline V lookup: CDR1 SGHRS, CDR2 YFSETQ. V lost 4 bases and J lost 7; bases outside the gene matches: 15. This CDR3 spans 16 amino acids. CDR3 amino acids: CASSQTGTEPPNTQYF. The CDR3 DNA follows: TGCGCCAGCAGCCAGACCGGGACAGAGCCCCCGAATACGCAGTATTTT.

In this sample, this clone turned up a few times. This chain links TRBV7-9 with TRBJ1-1, with a weak D call TRBD1 (6 bases). CDR3 size: 14 residues. Germline-derived CDR1 and CDR2 are SEHNR and FQNEAQ (reference sequence). V was clipped by 5 bases and J by 4 bases, with 14 bases between them. The CDR3 protein is CASSQGGASTEAFF. As DNA, the CDR3 is TGTGCCAGCAGCCAAGGGGGGGCGAGCACTGAAGCTTTCTTT.

V gene TRBV25-1 combines with J gene TRBJ1-2; D is perhaps TRBD1 (6 bases). The CDR3 is made up of 13 amino acids. Trimming cost V 3 bases and J 4 bases, with 9 bases left between them. Germline loops: CDR1 MGHDK, CDR2 SYGVNS. The CDR3 bases are TGTGCCAGCAGTGATCCAGGGGCCTATGGCTACACCTTC. Translation gives CASSDPGAYGYTF.

This sequence joins TRBV13 and TRBJ2-7; 7 bases are a match to TRBD1. The CDR3 sequence is 14 residues long. The V and J ends lost 5 bases and 0 bases, in that order; junction bases with no gene match: 4. Per germline, CDR1 PRHDT and CDR2 FYEKMQ (reference sequence). DNA of the CDR3: TGTGCCAGCAGCCAAAGACAGGGCTCCTACGAGCAGTACTTC. Protein: CASSQRQGSYEQYF.

This rearrangement joins TRBV5-1 to TRBJ1-5; no clear D. Germline V CDR1 and CDR2: SGHRS, YFSETQ. Trimming shortened V by 0 bases and J by 5 bases, and 9 bases separated the two germline ends. There are 14 residues in the CDR3. DNA of the CDR3: TGCGCCAGCAGCTTGGGGCTGGACCATCAGCCCCAGCATTTT. Residues: CASSLGLDHQPQHF. Filled out from reference TRBV5-1 and TRBJ1-5, the complete variable domain reads KAGVTQTPRYLIKTRGQQVTLSCSPISGHRSVSWYQQTPGQGLQFLFEYFSETQRNKGNFPGRFSGRQFSNSRSEMNVSTLELGDSALYLCASSLGLDHQPQHFGDGTRLSIL.

This chain joins TRBV29-1 and TRBJ1-2; D perhaps matches TRBD1 (6 bases). V was pared by 5 bases and J by 4 bases, with 11 bases between. The CDR3 spans 12 residues. Per germline, CDR1 SQVTM and CDR2 ANQGSEA. The CDR3 nucleotides read TGCAGCGTTTGGACAGTTGTCTATGGCTACACCTTC. It yields the protein CSVWTVVYGYTF.

The chain uses TRBV30 and TRBJ1-1; maybe TRBD1 (6 bases). This CDR3 region has 15 residues. Trimming removed 0 bases at V and 1 base at J, with 12 bases between. Germline V gene sequence: CDR1 GTSNPN, CDR2 SVGIG (reference sequence). The CDR3 sequence is CAWSVRGHRNTEAFF. In DNA, the CDR3 is TGTGCCTGGAGTGTACGGGGACATAGGAACACTGAAGCTTTCTTT. The entire variable domain, with the rest obtained from reference TRBV30 and TRBJ1-1, is as follows: SQTIHQWPATLVQPVGSPLSLECTVEGTSNPNLYWYRQAAGRGLQLLFYSVGIGQISSEVPQNLSASRPQDRQFILSSKKLLLSDSGFYLCAWSVRGHRNTEAFFGQGTRLTVV.

The chain couples TRBV30 to TRBJ1-2; 12 bases map to TRBD1. With V trimmed by 0 bases and J by 5 bases, 7 bases remained unmatched. Germline-derived CDR1 and CDR2 are GTSNPN and SVGIG (reference sequence). The CDR3 is 16 residues long. CDR3 protein: CAWSVVGTGGWYGYTF. The CDR3 DNA is TGTGCCTGGAGTGTTGTGGGGACAGGGGGCTGGTATGGCTACACCTTC.

This sequence joins TRBV10-3 and TRBJ2-7; D is undetermined. V was trimmed by 2 bases and J by 2 bases, leaving 13 bases between them. This CDR3 is 15 amino acids long. The germline gives CDR1 ENHRY, CDR2 SYGVKD. For the CDR3, the DNA is TGTGCCATCAGTGAGATTCCCAATCGACCCTACGAGCAGTACTTC. Its protein is CAISEIPNRPYEQYF.

This clone was seen more than once but under ten times. V and J are TRBV7-9 and TRBJ2-5; 12 positions agree with TRBD1. The CDR3 sequence is 16 residues long. Germline CDR1 is SEHNR and CDR2 is FQNEAQ (reference sequence). The V gene end was trimmed by 5 bases and the J gene end by 6 bases; junction bases not matched to a gene: 10. The chain's CDR3 is CASSKSGTGGMKTQYF. Here the CDR3 DNA reads TGTGCCAGCAGCAAATCCGGGACAGGGGGCATGAAGACCCAGTACTTC.

This clone came up a few times. The rearrangement links TRBV5-6 to TRBJ2-2, with D unclear. Germline CDR1 and CDR2: SGHDT and YYEEEE. V was trimmed by 1 base and J by 4 bases, leaving 11 bases between them. This CDR3 has 15 amino acids. As DNA, the CDR3 is TGTGCCAGCAGCTTGTATCACGGCCCCACCGGGGAGCTGTTTTTT. Protein: CASSLYHGPTGELFF. Filled out from reference TRBV5-6 and TRBJ2-2, the complete variable domain reads DAGVTQSPTHLIKTRGQQVTLRCSPKSGHDTVSWYQQALGQGPQFIFQYYEEEERQRGNFPDRFSGHQFPNYSSELNVNALLLGDSALYLCASSLYHGPTGELFFGEGSRLTVL.

This chain uses TRBV5-6 with TRBJ2-4, with 7 bases lining up with TRBD1. Germline values: CDR1 SGHDT, CDR2 YYEEEE. After removal of 2 bases from V and 6 bases from J, the junction contained 8 bases not matched to a gene. This CDR3 has 15 residues. The DNA of the CDR3 is TGTGCCAGCAGCTTAGTAAGGACAGGTACAAACATTCAGTACTTC. It translates to CASSLVRTGTNIQYF.

This clone has just one count. The sample holds other DNA sequences that translate to the same CDR3. The rearrangement links TRBV5-1 to TRBJ1-5, with D unclear. Germline V gene data show CDR1 as SGHRS and CDR2 as YFSETQ. Trimming left V 0 bases short and J 0 bases short, with 7 bases between. This CDR3 region has 15 residues. The CDR3 coding sequence is TGCGCCAGCAGCTTGGAAGGGTATAGCAATCAGCCCCAGCATTTT. Translation gives CASSLEGYSNQPQHF.

The chain combines TRBV7-9 with TRBJ2-1, with 14 bases that match TRBD2. CDR3 length equals 15 residues. Germline V gene sequence: CDR1 SEHNR, CDR2 FQNEAQ (reference sequence). Trimming removed 3 bases from V and 7 bases from J; junction bases left unmatched: 2. CDR3 sequence (DNA): TGTGCCAGCAGCTTGACTAGCGGGGGGGCTAATGAGCAGTTCTTC. Its translation: CASSLTSGGANEQFF.